The present T cell receptor (beta chain) was sequenced within a study of control samples from healthy donors and cancer patients. Clones were read by immunoSEQ multiplex PCR, and TCRdb kept only the in-frame ones, dropping some. The sample shows about 57,000 clones, 94% of them seen only once. The CDR3 spans 13 residues. V lost 1 base and J lost 0, with 3 bases in between. Looked up from germline, CDR1 is ENHRY and CDR2 is SYGVKD. Sequencing was done on a sample of blood. The gene calls are TRBV10-3 and TRBJ1-1; D is uncertain. The clonotype was recovered from a man younger than 40 in good health. The CDR3 DNA follows: TGTGCCATCAGTGAGTTCATGAACACTGAAGCTTTCTTT. It encodes CAISEFMNTEAFF.